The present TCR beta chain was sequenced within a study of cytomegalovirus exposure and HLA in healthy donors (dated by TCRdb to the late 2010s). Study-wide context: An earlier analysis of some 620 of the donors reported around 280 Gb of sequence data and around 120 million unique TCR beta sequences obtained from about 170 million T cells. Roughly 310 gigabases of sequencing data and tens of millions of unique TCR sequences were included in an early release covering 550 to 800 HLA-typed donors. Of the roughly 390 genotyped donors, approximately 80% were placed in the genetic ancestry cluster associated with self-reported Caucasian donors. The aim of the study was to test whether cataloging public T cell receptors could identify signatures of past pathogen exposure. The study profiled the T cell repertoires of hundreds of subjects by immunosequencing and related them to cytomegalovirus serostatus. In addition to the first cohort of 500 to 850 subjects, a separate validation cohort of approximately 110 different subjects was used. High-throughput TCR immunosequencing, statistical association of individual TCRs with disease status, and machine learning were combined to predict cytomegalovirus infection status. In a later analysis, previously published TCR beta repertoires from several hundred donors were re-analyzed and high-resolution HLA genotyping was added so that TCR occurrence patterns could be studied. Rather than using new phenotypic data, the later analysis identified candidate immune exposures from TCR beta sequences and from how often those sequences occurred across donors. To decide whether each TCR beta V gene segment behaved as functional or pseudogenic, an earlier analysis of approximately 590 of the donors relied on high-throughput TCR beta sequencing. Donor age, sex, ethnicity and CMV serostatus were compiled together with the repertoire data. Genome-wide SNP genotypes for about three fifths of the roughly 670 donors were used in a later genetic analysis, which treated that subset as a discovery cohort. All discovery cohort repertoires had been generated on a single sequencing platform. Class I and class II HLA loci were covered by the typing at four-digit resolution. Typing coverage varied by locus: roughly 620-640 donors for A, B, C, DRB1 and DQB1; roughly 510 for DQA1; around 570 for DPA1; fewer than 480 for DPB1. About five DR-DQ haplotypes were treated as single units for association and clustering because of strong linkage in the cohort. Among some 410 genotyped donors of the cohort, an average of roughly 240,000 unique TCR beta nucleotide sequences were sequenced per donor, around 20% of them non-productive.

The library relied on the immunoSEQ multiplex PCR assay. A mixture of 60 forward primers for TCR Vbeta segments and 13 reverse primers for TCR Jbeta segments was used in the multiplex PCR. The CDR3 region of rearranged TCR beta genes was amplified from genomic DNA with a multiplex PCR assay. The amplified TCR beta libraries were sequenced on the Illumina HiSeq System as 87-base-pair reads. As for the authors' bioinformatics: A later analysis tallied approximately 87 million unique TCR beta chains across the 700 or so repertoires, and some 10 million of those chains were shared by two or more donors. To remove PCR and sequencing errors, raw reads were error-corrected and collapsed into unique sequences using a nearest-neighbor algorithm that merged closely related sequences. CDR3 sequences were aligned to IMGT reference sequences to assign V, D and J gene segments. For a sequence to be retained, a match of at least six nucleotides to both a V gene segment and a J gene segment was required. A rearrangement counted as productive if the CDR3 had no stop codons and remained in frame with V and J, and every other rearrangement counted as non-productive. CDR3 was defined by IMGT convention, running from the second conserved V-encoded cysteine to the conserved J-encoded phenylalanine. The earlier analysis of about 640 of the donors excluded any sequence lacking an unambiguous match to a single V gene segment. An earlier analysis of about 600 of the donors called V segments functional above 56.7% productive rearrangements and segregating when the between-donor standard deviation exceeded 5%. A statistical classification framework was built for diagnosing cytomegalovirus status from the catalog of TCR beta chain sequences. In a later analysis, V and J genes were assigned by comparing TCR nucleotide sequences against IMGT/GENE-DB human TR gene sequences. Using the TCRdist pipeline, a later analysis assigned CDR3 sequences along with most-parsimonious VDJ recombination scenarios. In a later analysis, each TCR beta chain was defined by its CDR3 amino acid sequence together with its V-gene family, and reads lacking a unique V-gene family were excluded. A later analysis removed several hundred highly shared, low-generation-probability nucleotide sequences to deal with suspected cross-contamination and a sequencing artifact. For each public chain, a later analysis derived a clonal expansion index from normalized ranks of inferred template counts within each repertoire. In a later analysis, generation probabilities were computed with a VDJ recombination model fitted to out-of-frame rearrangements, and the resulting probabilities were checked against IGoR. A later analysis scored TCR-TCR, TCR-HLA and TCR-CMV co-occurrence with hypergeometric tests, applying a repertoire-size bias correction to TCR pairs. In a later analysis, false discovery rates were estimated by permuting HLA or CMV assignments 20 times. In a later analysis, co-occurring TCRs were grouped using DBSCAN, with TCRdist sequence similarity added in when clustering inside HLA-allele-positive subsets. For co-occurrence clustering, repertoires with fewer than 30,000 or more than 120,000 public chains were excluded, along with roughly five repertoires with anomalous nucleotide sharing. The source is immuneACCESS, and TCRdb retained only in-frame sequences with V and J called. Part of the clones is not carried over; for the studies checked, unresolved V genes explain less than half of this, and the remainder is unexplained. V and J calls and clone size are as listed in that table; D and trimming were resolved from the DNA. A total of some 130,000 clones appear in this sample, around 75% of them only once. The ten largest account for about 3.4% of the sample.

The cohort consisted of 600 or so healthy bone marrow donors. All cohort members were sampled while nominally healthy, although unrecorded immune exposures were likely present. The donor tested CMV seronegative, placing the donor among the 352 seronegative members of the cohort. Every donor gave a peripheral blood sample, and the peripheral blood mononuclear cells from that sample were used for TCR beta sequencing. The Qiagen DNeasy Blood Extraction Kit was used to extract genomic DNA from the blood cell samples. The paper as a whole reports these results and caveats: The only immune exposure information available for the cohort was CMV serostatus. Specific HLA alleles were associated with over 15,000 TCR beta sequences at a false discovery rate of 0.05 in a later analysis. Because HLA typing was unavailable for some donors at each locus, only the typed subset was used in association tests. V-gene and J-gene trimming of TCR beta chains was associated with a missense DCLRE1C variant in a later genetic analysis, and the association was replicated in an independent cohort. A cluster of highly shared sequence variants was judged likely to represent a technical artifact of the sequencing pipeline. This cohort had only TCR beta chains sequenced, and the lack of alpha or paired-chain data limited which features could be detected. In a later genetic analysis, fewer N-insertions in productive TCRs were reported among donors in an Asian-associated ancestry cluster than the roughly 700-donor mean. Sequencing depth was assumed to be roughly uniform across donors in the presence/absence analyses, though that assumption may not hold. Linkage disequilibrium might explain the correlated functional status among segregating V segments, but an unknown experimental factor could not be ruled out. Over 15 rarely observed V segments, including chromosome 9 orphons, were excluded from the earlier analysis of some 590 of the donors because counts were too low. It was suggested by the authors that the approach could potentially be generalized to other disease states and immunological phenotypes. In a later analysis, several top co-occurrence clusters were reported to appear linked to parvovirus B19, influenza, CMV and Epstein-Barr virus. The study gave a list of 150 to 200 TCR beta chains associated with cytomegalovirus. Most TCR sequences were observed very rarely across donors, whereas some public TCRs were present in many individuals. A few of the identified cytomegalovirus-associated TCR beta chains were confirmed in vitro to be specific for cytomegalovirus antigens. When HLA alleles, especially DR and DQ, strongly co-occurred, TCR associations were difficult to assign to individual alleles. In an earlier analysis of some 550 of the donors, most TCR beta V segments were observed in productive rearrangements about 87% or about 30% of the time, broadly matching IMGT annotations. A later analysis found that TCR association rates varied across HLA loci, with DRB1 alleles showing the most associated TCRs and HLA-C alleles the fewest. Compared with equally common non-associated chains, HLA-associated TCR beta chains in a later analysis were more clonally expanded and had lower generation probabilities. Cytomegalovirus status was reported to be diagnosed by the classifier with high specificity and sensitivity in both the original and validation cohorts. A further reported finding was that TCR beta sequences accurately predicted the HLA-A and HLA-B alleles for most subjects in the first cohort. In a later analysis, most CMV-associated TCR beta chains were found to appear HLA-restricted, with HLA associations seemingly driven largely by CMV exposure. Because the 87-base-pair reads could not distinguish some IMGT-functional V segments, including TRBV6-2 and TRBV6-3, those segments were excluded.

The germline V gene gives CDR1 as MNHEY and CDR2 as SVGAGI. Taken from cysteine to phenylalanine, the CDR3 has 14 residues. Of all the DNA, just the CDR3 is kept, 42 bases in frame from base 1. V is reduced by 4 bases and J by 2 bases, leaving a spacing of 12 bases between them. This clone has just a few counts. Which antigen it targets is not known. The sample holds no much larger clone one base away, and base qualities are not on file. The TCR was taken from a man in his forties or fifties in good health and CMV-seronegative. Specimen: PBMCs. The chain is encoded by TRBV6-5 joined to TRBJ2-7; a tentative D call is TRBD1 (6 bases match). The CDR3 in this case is CASSSATGTYEQYF. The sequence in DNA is TGTGCCAGCAGTTCAGCGACAGGAACCTACGAGCAGTACTTC.